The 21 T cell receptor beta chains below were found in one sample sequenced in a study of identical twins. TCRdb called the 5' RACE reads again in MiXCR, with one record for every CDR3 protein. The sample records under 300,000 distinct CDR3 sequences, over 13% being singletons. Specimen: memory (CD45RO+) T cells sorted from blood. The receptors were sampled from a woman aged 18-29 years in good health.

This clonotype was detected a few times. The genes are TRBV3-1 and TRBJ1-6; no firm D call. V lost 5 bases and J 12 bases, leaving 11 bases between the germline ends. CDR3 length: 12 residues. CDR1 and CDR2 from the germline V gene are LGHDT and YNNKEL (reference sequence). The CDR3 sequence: CASSRQSLPLHF. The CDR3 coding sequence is TGTGCCAGCAGCAGACAATCTCTACCCCTCCACTTT. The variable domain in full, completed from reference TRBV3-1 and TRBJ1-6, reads DTAVSQTPKYLVTQMGNDKSIKCEQNLGHDTMYWYKQDSKKFLKIMFSYNNKELIINETVPNRFSPKSPDKAHLNLHINSLELGDSAVYFCASSRQSLPLHFGNGTRLTVT.

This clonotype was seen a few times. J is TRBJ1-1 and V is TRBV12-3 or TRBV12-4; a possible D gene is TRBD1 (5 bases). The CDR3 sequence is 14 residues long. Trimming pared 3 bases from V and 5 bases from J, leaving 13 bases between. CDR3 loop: CASSFQGGGTEAFF. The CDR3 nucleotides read TGTGCCAGCAGTTTTCAGGGAGGCGGAACTGAAGCTTTCTTT.

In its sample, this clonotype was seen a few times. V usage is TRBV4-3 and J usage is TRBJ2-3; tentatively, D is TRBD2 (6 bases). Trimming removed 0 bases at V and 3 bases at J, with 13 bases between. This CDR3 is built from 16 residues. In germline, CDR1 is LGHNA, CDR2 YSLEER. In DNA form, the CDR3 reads TGCGCCAGCAGCCAAGAGGGCGGGACTGGGACAGATACGCAGTATTTT. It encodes CASSQEGGTGTDTQYF.

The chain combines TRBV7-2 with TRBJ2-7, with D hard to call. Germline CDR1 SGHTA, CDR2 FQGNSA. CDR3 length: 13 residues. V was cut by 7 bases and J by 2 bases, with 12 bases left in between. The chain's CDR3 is CASTHGSAYEQYF. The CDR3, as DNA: TGTGCCAGCACCCACGGCTCCGCCTACGAGCAGTACTTC.

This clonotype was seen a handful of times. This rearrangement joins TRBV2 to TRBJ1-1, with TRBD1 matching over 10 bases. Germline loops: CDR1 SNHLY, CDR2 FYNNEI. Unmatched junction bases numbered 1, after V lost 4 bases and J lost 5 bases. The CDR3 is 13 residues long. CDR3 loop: CASSGGQGTEAFF. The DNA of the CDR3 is TGTGCCAGCAGTGGGGGACAGGGGACTGAAGCTTTCTTT. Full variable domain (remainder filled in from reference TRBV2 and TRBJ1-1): EPEVTQTPSHQVTQMGQEVILRCVPISNHLYFYWYRQILGQKVEFLVSFYNNEISEKSEIFDDQFSVERPDGSNFTLKIRSTKLEDSAMYFCASSGGQGTEAFFGQGTRLTVV.

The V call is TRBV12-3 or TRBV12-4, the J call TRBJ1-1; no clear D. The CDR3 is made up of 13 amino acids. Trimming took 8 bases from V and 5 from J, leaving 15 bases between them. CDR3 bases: TGTGCCAGCTCGCGGGCCGAAGGGACTGAAGCTTTCTTT. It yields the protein CASSRAEGTEAFF.

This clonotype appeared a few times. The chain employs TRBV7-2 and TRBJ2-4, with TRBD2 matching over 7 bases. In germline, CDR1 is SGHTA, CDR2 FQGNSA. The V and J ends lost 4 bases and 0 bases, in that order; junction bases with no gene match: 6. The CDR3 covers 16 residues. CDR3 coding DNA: TGTGCCAGCAGCTCCCAGGGAGGGCTAGCCAAAAACATTCAGTACTTC. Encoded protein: CASSSQGGLAKNIQYF.

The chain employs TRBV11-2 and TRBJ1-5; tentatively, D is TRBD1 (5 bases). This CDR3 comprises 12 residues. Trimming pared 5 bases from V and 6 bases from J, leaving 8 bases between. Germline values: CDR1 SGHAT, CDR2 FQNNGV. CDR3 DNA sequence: TGTGCCAGCAGCAACCAGGGTCAGCCCCAGCATTTT. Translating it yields CASSNQGQPQHF.

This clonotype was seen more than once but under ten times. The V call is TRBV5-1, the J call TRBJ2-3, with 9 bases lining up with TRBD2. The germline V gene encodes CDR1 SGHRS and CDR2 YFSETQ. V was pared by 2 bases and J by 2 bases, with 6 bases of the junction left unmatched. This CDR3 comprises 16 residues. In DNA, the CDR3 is TGCGCCAGCAGCTTTAATAGCGGGGGATTCACAGATACGCAGTATTTT. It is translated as CASSFNSGGFTDTQYF.

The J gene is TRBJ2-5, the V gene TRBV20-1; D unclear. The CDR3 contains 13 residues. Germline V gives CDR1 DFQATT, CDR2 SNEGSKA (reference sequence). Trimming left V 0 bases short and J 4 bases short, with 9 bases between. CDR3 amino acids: CSARDSLVETQYF. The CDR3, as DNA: TGCAGTGCTAGAGATAGTCTTGTAGAGACCCAGTACTTC.

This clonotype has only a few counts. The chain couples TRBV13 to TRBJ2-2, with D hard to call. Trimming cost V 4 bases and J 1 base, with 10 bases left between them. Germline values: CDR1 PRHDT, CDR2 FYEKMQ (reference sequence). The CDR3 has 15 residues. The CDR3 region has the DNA TGTGCCAGCAGCTGGCGGAGTGGGAACACCGGGGAGCTGTTTTTT. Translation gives CASSWRSGNTGELFF.

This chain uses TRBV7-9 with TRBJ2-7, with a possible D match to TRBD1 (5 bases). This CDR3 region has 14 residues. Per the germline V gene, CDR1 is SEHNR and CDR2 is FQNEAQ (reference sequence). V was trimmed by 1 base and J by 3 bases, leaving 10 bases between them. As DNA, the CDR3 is TGTGCCAGCAGCTTAGGGACAACGTACTACGAGCAGTACTTC. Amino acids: CASSLGTTYYEQYF.

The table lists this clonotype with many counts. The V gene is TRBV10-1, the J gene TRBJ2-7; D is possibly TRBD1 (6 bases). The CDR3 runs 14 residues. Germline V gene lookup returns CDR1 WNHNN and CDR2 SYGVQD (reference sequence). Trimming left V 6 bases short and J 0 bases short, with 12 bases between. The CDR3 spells CASSRDMSSYEQYF. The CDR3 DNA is TGCGCCAGCAGCCGGGACATGAGCTCCTACGAGCAGTACTTC.

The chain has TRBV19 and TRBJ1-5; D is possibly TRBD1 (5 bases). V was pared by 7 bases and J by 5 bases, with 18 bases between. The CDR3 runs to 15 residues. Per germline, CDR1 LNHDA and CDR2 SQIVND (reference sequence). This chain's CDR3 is CASTQSREGYQPQHF. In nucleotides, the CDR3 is TGTGCCAGTACCCAGTCCAGGGAAGGTTATCAGCCCCAGCATTTT.

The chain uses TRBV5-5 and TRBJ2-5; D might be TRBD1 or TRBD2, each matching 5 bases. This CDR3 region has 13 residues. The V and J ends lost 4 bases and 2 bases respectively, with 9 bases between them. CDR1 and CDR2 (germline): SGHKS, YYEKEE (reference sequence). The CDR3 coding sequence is TGTGCCAGCAGCACGGGGCTGCAAGAGACCCAGTACTTC. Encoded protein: CASSTGLQETQYF.

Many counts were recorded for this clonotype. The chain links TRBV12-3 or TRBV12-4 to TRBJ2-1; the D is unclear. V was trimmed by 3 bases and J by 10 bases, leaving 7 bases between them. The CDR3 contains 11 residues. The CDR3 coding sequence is TGTGCCAGCAGTTTGGCAGCGGAGCAGTTCTTC. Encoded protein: CASSLAAEQFF.

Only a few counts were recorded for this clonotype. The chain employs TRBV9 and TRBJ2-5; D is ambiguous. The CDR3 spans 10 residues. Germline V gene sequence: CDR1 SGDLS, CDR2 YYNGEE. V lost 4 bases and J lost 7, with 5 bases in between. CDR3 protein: CASSPRTQYF. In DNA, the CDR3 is TGTGCCAGCAGCCCCCGGACCCAGTACTTC.

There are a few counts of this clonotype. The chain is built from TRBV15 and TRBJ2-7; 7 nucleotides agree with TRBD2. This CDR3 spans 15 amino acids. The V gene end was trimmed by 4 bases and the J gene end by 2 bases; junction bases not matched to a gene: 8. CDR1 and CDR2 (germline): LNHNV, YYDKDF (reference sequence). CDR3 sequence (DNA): TGTGCCACCAGCAAGGGCGGGAGAAGGGCCTACGAGCAGTACTTC. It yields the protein CATSKGGRRAYEQYF.

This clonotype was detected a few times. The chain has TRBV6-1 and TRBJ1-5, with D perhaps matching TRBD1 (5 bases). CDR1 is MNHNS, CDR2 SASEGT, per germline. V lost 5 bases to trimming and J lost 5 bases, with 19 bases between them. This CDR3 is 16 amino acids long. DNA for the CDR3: TGTGCCAGCAGTCCTGACAGAAGGGGAGGGGATCAGCCCCAGCATTTT. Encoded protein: CASSPDRRGGDQPQHF.

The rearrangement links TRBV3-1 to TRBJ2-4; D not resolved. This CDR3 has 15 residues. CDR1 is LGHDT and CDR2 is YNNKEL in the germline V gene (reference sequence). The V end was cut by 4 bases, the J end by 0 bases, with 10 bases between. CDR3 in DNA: TGTGCCAGCAGCCCCCCAAGGGCAGCCAAAAACATTCAGTACTTC. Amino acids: CASSPPRAAKNIQYF.

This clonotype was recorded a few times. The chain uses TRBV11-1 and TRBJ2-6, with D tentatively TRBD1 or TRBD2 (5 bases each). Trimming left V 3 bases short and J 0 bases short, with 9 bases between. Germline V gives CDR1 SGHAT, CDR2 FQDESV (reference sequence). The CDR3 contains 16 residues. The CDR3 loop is CASSFGDGSGANVLTF. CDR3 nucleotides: TGTGCCAGCAGCTTCGGGGACGGCTCTGGGGCCAACGTCCTGACTTTC.